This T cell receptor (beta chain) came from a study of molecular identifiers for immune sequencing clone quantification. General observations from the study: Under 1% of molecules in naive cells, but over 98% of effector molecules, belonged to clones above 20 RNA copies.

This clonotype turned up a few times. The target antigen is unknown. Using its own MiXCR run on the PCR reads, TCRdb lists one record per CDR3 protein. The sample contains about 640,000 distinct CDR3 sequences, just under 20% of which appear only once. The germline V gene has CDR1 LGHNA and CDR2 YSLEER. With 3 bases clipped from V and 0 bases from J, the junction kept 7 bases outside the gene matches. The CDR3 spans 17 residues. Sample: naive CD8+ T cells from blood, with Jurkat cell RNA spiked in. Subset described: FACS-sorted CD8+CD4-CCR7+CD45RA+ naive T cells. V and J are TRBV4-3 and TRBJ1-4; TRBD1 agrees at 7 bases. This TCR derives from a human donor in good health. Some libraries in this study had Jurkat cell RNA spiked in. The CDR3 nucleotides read TGCGCCAGCAGCCAGGACAGGAGAACTGCAACTAATGAAAAACTGTTTTTT. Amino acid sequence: CASSQDRRTATNEKLFF.